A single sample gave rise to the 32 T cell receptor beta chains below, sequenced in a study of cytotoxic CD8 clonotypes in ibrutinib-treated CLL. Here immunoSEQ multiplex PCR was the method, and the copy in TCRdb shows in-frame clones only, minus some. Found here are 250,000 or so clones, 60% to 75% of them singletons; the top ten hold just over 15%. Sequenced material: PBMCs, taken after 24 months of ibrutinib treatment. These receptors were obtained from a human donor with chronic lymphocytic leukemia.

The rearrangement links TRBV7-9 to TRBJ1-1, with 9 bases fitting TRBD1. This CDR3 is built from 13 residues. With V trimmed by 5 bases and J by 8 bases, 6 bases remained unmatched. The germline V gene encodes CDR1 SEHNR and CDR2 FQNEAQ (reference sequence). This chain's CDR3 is CASSPQGTGEAFF. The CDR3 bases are TGTGCCAGCAGCCCCCAGGGGACAGGGGAAGCTTTCTTT. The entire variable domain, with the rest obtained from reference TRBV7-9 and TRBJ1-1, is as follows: DTGVSQNPRHKITKRGQNVTFRCDPISEHNRLYWYRQTLGQGPEFLTYFQNEAQLEKSRLLSDRFSAERPKGSFSTLEIQRTEQGDSAMYLCASSPQGTGEAFFGQGTRLTVV.

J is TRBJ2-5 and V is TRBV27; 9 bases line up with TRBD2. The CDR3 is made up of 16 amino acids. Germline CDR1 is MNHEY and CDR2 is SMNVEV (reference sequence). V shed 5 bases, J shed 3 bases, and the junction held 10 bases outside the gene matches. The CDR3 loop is CASSLGLAKGEETQYF. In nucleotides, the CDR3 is TGTGCCAGCAGTCTCGGACTAGCGAAAGGAGAAGAGACCCAGTACTTC.

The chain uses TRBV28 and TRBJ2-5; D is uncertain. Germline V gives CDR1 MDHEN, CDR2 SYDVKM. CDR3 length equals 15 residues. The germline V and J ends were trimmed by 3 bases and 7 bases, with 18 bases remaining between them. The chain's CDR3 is CASSFHRLPFATQYF. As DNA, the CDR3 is TGTGCCAGCAGTTTTCATCGTCTCCCCTTCGCGACCCAGTACTTC.

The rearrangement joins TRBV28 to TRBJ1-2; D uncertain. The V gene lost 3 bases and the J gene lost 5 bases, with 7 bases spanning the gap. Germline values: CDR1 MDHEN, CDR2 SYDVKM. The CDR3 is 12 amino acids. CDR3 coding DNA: TGTGCCAGCAGTTTTAATAATTATGGCTACACCTTC. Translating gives CASSFNNYGYTF.

The CDR3 DNA reads TGTGCCAGCAGCTTAGTCCTAGGCGATGAGCAGTTCTTC. Protein sequence: CASSLVLGDEQFF. V usage is TRBV7-3 and J usage is TRBJ2-1, with D uncertain. In germline, CDR1 is SGHTA, CDR2 FQGTGA. Deletions cut 2 bases from V and 8 bases from J, with 10 bases between. The CDR3 runs 13 residues.

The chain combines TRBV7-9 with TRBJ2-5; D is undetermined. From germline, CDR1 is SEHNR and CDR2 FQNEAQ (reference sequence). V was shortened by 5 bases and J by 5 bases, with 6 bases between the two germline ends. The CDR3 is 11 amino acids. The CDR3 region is CASSPAETQYF. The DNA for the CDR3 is TGTGCCAGCAGCCCGGCGGAGACCCAGTACTTC.

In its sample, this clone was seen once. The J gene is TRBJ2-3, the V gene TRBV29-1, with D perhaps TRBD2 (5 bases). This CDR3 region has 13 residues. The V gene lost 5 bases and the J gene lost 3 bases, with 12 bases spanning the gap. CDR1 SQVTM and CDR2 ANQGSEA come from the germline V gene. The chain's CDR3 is CSVRQRLTDTQYF. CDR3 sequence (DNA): TGCAGCGTTCGGCAGCGGCTAACAGATACGCAGTATTTT.

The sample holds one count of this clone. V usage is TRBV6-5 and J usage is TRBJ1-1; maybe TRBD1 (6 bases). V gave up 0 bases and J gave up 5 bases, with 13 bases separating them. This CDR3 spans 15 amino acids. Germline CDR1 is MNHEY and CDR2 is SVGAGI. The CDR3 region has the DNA TGTGCCAGCAGTTACTCATCGACAGGAAGGACTGAAGCTTTCTTT. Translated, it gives CASSYSSTGRTEAFF.

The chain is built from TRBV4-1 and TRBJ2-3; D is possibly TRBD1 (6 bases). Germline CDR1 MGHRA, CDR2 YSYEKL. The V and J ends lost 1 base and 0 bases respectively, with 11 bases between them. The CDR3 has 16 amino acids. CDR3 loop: CASSQGGDTSTDTQYF. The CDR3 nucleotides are TGCGCCAGCAGCCAAGGAGGGGACACTAGCACAGATACGCAGTATTTT.

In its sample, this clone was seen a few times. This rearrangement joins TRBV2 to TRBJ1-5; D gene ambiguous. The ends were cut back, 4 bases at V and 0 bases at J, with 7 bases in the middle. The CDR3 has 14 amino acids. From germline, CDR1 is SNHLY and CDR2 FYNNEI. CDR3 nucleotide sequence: TGTGCCAGCAGTGTACAGACTAGCAATCAGCCCCAGCATTTT. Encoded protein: CASSVQTSNQPQHF.

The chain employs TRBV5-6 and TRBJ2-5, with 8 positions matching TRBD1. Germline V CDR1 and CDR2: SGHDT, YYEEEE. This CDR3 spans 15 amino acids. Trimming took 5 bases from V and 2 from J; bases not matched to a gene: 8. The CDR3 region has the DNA TGTGCCAGCAGTCGAACAGGGGGTCATCAAGAGACCCAGTACTTC. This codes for CASSRTGGHQETQYF. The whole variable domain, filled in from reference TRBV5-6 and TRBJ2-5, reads DAGVTQSPTHLIKTRGQQVTLRCSPKSGHDTVSWYQQALGQGPQFIFQYYEEEERQRGNFPDRFSGHQFPNYSSELNVNALLLGDSALYLCASSRTGGHQETQYFGPGTRLLVL.

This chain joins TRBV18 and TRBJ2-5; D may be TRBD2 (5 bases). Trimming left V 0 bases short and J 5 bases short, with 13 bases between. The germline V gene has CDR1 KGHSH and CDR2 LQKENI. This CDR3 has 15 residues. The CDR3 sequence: CASSPPVRGIETQYF. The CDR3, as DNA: TGTGCCAGCTCACCACCAGTACGAGGGATTGAGACCCAGTACTTC. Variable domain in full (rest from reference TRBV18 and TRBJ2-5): NAGVMQNPRHLVRRRGQEARLRCSPMKGHSHVYWYRQLPEEGLKFMVYLQKENIIDESGMPKERFSAEFPKEGPSILRIQQVVRGDSAAYFCASSPPVRGIETQYFGPGTRLLVL.

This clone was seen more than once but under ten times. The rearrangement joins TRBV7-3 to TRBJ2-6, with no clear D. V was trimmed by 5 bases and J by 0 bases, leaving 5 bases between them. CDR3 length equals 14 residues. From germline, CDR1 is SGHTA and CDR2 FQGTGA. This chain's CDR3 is CASSPNSGANVLTF. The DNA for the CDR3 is TGTGCCAGCAGCCCTAACTCTGGGGCCAACGTCCTGACTTTC. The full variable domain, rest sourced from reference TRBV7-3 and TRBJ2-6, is GAGVSQTPSNKVTEKGKYVELRCDPISGHTALYWYRQSLGQGPEFLIYFQGTGAADDSGLPNDRFFAVRPEGSVSTLKIQRTERGDSAVYLCASSPNSGANVLTFGAGSRLTVL.

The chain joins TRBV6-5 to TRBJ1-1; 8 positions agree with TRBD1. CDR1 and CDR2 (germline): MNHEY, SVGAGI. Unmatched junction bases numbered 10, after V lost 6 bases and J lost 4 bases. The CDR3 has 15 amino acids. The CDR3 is CASRLTGGSGTEAFF. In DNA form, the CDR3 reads TGTGCCAGCAGACTAACAGGGGGGTCGGGCACTGAAGCTTTCTTT.

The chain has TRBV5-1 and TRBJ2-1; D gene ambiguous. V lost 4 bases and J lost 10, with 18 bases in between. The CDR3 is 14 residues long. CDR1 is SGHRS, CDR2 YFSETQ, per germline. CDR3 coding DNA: TGCGCCAGCAGCGTTTCTGAAGTTAAGCGCGAGCAGTTCTTC. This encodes CASSVSEVKREQFF.

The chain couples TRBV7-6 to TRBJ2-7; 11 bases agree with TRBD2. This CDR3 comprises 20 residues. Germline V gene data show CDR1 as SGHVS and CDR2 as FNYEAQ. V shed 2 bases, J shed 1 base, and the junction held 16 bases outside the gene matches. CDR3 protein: CASSLRPGTSGLRKSYEQYF. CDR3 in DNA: TGTGCCAGCAGCTTACGCCCAGGGACTAGCGGACTGCGCAAATCCTACGAGCAGTACTTC.

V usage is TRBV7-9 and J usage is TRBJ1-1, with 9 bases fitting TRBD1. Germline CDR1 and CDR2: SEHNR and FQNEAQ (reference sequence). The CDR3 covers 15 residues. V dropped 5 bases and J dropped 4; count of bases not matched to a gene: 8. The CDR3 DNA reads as TGTGCCAGCAGCGGTGAAAGACAGGGGGGCACTGAAGCTTTCTTT. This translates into CASSGERQGGTEAFF.

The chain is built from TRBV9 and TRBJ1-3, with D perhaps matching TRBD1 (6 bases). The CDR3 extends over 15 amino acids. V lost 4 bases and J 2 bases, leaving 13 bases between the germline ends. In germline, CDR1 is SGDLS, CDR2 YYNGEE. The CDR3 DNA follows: TGTGCCAGCAGCACGGACAGTCTAACTGGAAACACCATATATTTT. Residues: CASSTDSLTGNTIYF. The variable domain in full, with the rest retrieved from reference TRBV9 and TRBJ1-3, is DSGVTQTPKHLITATGQRVTLRCSPRSGDLSVYWYQQSLDQGLQFLIQYYNGEERAKGNILERFSAQQFPDLHSELNLSSLELGDSALYFCASSTDSLTGNTIYFGEGSWLTVV.

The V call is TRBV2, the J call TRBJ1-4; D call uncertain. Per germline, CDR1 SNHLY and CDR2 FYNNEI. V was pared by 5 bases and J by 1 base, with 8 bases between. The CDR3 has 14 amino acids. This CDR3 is CASSKRETNEKLFF. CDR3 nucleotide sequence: TGTGCCAGCAGTAAACGTGAAACTAATGAAAAACTGTTTTTT.

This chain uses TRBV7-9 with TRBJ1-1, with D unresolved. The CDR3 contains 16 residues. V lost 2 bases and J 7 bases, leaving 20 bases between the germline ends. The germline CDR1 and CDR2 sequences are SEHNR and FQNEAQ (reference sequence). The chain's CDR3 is CASSLSGFGHPSEAFF. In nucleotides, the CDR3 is TGTGCCAGCAGCTTATCCGGTTTTGGCCATCCCAGTGAAGCTTTCTTT. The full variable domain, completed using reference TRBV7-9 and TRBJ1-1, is DTGVSQNPRHKITKRGQNVTFRCDPISEHNRLYWYRQTLGQGPEFLTYFQNEAQLEKSRLLSDRFSAERPKGSFSTLEIQRTEQGDSAMYLCASSLSGFGHPSEAFFGQGTRLTVV.

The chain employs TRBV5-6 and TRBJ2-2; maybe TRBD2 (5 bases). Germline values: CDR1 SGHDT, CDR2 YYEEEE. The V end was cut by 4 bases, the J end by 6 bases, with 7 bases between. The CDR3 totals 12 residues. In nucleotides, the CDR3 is TGTGCCAGCAGCGGAGGCCCCGGGGAGCTGTTTTTT. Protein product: CASSGGPGELFF.

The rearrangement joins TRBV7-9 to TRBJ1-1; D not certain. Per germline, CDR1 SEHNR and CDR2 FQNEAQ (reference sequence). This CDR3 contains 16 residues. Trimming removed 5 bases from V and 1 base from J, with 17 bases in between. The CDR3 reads CASSLKVGPRNTEAFF. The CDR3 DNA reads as TGTGCCAGCAGCCTGAAAGTGGGCCCGCGGAACACTGAAGCTTTCTTT. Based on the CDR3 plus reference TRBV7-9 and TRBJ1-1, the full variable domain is DTGVSQNPRHKITKRGQNVTFRCDPISEHNRLYWYRQTLGQGPEFLTYFQNEAQLEKSRLLSDRFSAERPKGSFSTLEIQRTEQGDSAMYLCASSLKVGPRNTEAFFGQGTRLTVV.

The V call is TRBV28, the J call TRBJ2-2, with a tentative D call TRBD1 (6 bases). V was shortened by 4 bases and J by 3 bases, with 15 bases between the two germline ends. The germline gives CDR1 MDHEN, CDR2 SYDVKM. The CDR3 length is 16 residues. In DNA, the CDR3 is TGTGCCAGCAGTTCACTTCGGACAGAATACACCGGGGAGCTGTTTTTT. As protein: CASSSLRTEYTGELFF.

The CDR3 DNA is TGTGCCAGCAGCTTATGGTTGACGGAAGAGACCCAGTACTTC. Its translation: CASSLWLTEETQYF. The J gene is TRBJ2-5, the V gene TRBV7-2; no clear D gene. Germline CDR1 reads SGHTA; CDR2 reads FQGNSA. Trimming removed 2 bases from V and 3 bases from J, with 10 bases in between. The CDR3 extends over 14 amino acids.

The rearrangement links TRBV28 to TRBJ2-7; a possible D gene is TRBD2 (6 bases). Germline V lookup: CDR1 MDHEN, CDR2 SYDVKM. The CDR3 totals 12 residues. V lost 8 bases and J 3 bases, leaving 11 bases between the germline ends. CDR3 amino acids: CASSGSGYEQYF. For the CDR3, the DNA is TGTGCCAGCTCCGGTAGCGGCTACGAGCAGTACTTC.

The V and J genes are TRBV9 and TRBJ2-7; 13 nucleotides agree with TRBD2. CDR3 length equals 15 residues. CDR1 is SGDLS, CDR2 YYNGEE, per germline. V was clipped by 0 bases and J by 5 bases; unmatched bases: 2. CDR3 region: CASSVGTSGSHEQYF. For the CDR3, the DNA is TGTGCCAGCAGCGTAGGGACTAGCGGGAGCCACGAGCAGTACTTC. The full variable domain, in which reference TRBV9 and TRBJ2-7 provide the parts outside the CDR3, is DSGVTQTPKHLITATGQRVTLRCSPRSGDLSVYWYQQSLDQGLQFLIQYYNGEERAKGNILERFSAQQFPDLHSELNLSSLELGDSALYFCASSVGTSGSHEQYFGPGTRLTVT.

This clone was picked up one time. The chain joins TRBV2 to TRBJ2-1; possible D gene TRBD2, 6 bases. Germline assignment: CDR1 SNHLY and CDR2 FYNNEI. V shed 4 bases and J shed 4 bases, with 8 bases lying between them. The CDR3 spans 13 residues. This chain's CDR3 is CASSGAGYNEQFF. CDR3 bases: TGTGCCAGCAGTGGGGCGGGGTACAATGAGCAGTTCTTC.

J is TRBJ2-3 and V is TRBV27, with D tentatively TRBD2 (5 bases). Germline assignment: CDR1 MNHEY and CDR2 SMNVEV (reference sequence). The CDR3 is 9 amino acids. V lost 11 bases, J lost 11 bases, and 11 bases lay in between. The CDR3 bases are TGTGCCCCGGGGTGGAGGCAGTATTTT. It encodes CAPGWRQYF.

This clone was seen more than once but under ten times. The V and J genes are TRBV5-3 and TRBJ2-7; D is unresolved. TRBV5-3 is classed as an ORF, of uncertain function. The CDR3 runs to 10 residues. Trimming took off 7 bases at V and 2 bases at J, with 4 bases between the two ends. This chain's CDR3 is CARLTYEQYF. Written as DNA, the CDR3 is TGTGCCAGACTCACCTACGAGCAGTACTTC.

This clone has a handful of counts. The CDR3 here is CASSPEGYEQYF. CDR3 sequence (DNA): TGTGCCAGCAGCCCGGAAGGTTACGAGCAGTACTTC. This chain joins TRBV27 and TRBJ2-7; D ambiguous. There are 12 residues in the CDR3. V was pared by 6 bases and J by 4 bases, with 10 bases between. Germline CDR1 MNHEY, CDR2 SMNVEV (reference sequence).

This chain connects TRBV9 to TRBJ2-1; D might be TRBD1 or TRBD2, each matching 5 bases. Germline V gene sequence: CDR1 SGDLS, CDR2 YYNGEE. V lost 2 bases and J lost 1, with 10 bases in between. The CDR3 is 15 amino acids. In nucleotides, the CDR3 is TGTGCCAGCAGCGTGGGGCGAGGGTCCTACAATGAGCAGTTCTTC. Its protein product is CASSVGRGSYNEQFF.

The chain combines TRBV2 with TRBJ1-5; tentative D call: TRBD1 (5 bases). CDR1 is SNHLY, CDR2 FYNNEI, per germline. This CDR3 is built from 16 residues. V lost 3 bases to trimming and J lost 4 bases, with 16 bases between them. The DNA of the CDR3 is TGTGCCAGCAGTGATGGTCCCGACTGGGGGAATCAGCCCCAGCATTTT. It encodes CASSDGPDWGNQPQHF.